One sample yielded the 9 T cell receptor beta chains listed below, sequenced in a study of patients and donors after allogeneic stem cell transplantation. TCRdb redid the calling of the RT-PCR reads with MiXCR, one entry per CDR3 protein. The sample lists some 11,000 distinct CDR3 sequences; 22% were seen once. Specimen: blood, either unsorted or a sorted T cell fraction (not recorded which). These receptor sequences come from a human donor who was either an allogeneic HSCT recipient or a stem cell or donor lymphocyte infusion donor (not recorded which). It is not recorded whose cells these are; they may come from a transplant donor.

V and J are TRBV24-1 and TRBJ2-1, with D possibly being TRBD1 (6 bases). This CDR3 contains 15 residues. V was trimmed by 4 bases and J by 12 bases, leaving 21 bases between them. In germline, CDR1 is KGHDR, CDR2 SFDVKD. CDR3 DNA: TGTGCCACCAGTGACCCCGGGACACCTCCTGAGGGGCAGTTCTTC. It yields the protein CATSDPGTPPEGQFF.

There are a few counts of this clonotype. The chain has TRBV2 and TRBJ1-6, with D possibly matching TRBD1 (5 bases). From germline, CDR1 is SNHLY and CDR2 FYNNEI. This CDR3 has 15 amino acids. V lost 4 bases and J 10 bases, leaving 17 bases between the germline ends. CDR3 region: CASSAPDTGVSPLHF. The CDR3 bases are TGTGCCAGCAGTGCCCCGGACACAGGCGTATCACCCCTCCACTTT.

This chain joins TRBV6-1 and TRBJ1-4, with D possibly TRBD1 on 6 matching bases. V gave up 8 bases and J gave up 5 bases, with 12 bases separating them. This CDR3 contains 13 residues. The germline CDR1 and CDR2 sequences are MNHNS and SASEGT. The chain's CDR3 is CASGGTLNEKLFF. The CDR3, as DNA: TGTGCCAGCGGGGGGACACTAAATGAAAAACTGTTTTTT.

This clonotype was detected ten times or more. V and J are TRBV6-1 and TRBJ2-1; possibly TRBD1 for D (6 bases). Per germline, CDR1 MNHNS and CDR2 SASEGT. With 1 base removed from V and 14 bases from J, the gap between germline ends came to 9 bases. This CDR3 spans 11 amino acids. This chain's CDR3 is CASSEDRVKFF. CDR3 sequence (DNA): TGTGCCAGCAGTGAAGACAGGGTTAAGTTCTTC.

The chain employs TRBV7-2 and TRBJ2-2; 8 nucleotides agree with TRBD1. CDR1 and CDR2 from the germline V gene are SGHTA and FQGNSA. The J segment lost 6 bases and the V segment lost 5 bases, leaving 14 bases of the junction unmatched. There are 17 residues in the CDR3. In nucleotides, the CDR3 is TGTGCCAGCAGCCCACGACCAGGGGGCGCATGGGCCGGGGAGCTGTTTTTT. The encoded protein is CASSPRPGGAWAGELFF.

There are a few counts of this clonotype. This chain links TRBV18 with TRBJ1-4; D uncertain. Germline CDR1 reads KGHSH; CDR2 reads LQKENI. CDR3 length: 15 residues. The germline V and J ends were trimmed by 6 bases and 6 bases, with 17 bases remaining between them. CDR3: CASSPAGGLDEKLFF. CDR3 in DNA: TGTGCCAGCTCCCCGGCGGGAGGGCTCGATGAAAAACTGTTTTTT.

This chain joins TRBV9 and TRBJ1-5; D is possibly TRBD1 (6 bases). V lost 4 bases and J lost 3, with 11 bases in between. This CDR3 is 14 amino acids long. Germline V gene sequence: CDR1 SGDLS, CDR2 YYNGEE. For the CDR3, the DNA is TGTGCCAGCAGCCAGGACAGCTACAATCAGCCCCAGCATTTT. The encoded protein is CASSQDSYNQPQHF.

J is TRBJ2-3 and V is TRBV15, with 7 bases matching TRBD1. Germline assignment: CDR1 LNHNV and CDR2 YYDKDF (reference sequence). With V trimmed by 1 base and J by 2 bases, 9 bases remained unmatched. The length of the CDR3 is 17 residues. CDR3 amino acids: CATSRATGNPFTDTQYF. The CDR3 nucleotides read TGTGCCACCAGCAGAGCGACAGGGAACCCGTTCACAGATACGCAGTATTTT.

This clonotype was seen a few times. CDR3 nucleotide sequence: TGTGCCAGCAGTTTGGACGGACGGCCCGGGGAGCTGTTTTTT. This codes for CASSLDGRPGELFF. The V call is TRBV6-5, the J call TRBJ2-2, with D unresolved. CDR3 length equals 14 residues. V was cut by 4 bases and J by 6 bases, with 12 bases left in between. CDR1 is MNHEY, CDR2 SVGAGI, per germline.